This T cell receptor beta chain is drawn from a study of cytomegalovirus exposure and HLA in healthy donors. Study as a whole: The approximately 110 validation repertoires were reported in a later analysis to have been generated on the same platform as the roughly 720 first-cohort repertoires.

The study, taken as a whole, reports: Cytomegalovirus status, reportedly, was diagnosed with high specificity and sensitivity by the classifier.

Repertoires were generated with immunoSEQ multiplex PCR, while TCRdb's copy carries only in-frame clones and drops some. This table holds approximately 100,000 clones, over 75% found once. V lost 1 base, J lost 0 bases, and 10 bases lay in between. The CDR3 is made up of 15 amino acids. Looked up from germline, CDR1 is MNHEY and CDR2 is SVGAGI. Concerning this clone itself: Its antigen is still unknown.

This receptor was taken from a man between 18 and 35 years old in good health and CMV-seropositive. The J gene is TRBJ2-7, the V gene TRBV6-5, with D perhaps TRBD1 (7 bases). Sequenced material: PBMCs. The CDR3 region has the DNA TGTGCCAGCAGTTACTGGCAGGGGGGCTCCTACGAGCAGTACTTC. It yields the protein CASSYWQGGSYEQYF.